A single sample gave rise to the 24 T cell receptor beta chains below, sequenced in a study of T cell responses to AZD1222 COVID-19 vaccine. Here immunoSEQ multiplex PCR was the method, and the copy in TCRdb shows in-frame clones only, minus some. The table includes some 200,000 clones, approximately 90% detected once. The source was peripheral blood, collected on day 0 of AZD1222 vaccination. Receptor source: an adult in good health.

The chain couples TRBV13 to TRBJ2-3, with 12 bases lining up with TRBD2. J lost 4 bases, V lost 4 bases, and 12 bases had no gene match. The CDR3 runs 18 residues. CDR1 is PRHDT and CDR2 is FYEKMQ in the germline V gene (reference sequence). The CDR3, as DNA: TGTGCCAGCAGCTCCGCGACGACTAGCGGGAGTGGTGCAGATACGCAGTATTTT. Translation gives CASSSATTSGSGADTQYF.

The rearrangement links TRBV19 to TRBJ2-1, with 7 bases aligning to TRBD1. The CDR3 has 16 amino acids. Germline values: CDR1 LNHDA, CDR2 SQIVND (reference sequence). The V and J ends lost 6 bases and 0 bases, in that order; junction bases with no gene match: 8. This CDR3 reads CASRGQVISSYNEQFF. The CDR3 DNA sequence: TGTGCCAGTAGAGGACAGGTGATAAGCTCCTACAATGAGCAGTTCTTC.

This clone occurred a few times. The gene calls are TRBV7-9 and TRBJ1-5; a weak D match, TRBD1 (5 bases). Germline V lookup: CDR1 SEHNR, CDR2 FQNEAQ (reference sequence). The CDR3 is 13 residues long. Trimming shortened V by 5 bases and J by 4 bases, and 9 bases separated the two germline ends. The CDR3 DNA sequence: TGTGCCAGCAGCCGACAGCAGAATCAGCCCCAGCATTTT. This sequence encodes CASSRQQNQPQHF.

The CDR3 spells CASRSTVLYGYTF. CDR3 sequence (DNA): TGTGCCAGCAGGTCCACGGTCCTCTATGGCTACACCTTC. The chain joins TRBV5-5 to TRBJ1-2; D not certain. CDR1 and CDR2 (germline): SGHKS, YYEKEE (reference sequence). Trimming took off 5 bases at V and 4 bases at J, with 12 bases between the two ends. The CDR3 extends over 13 amino acids.

This chain links TRBV30 with TRBJ1-5; the D is unclear. Germline assignment: CDR1 GTSNPN and CDR2 SVGIG (reference sequence). Between the trimmed V and J ends, which lost 0 bases and 0 bases, there was a span of 9 bases. The CDR3 covers 15 residues. The chain's CDR3 is CAWSVHSISNQPQHF. The CDR3 DNA reads TGTGCCTGGAGTGTACACTCAATTAGCAATCAGCCCCAGCATTTT.

This clone was found once. The V call is TRBV3-1 (or the pseudogene TRBV3-2), the J call TRBJ2-1, with a possible D match to TRBD2 (6 bases). CDR1 LGHDT and CDR2 YNNKEL come from the germline V gene (reference sequence). Trimming took 0 bases from V and 10 from J, leaving 7 bases between them. This CDR3 spans 12 amino acids. This CDR3 is CASSQDSGEQFF. CDR3 in DNA: TGTGCCAGCAGCCAAGATAGCGGAGAGCAGTTCTTC.

The chain links TRBV6-5 to TRBJ1-2; possible D gene TRBD1, 6 bases. This CDR3 region has 13 residues. The germline CDR1 and CDR2 sequences are MNHEY and SVGAGI. V was shortened by 6 bases and J by 3 bases, with 11 bases between the two germline ends. The CDR3 loop is CASRLTGDYGYTF. CDR3 bases: TGTGCCAGCAGACTGACAGGTGACTATGGCTACACCTTC.

The sample holds a few counts of this clone. The chain recombines TRBV5-4 with TRBJ2-1; 13 bases line up with TRBD2. The CDR3 is 15 residues long. Germline CDR1 reads SGHNT; CDR2 reads YYREEE (reference sequence). The V segment lost 4 bases and the J segment 7 bases; nucleotides outside the gene matches: 5. The CDR3 sequence is CASSAGLAGRNEQFF. In DNA, the CDR3 is TGTGCCAGCAGCGCGGGACTAGCGGGGAGGAATGAGCAGTTCTTC.

The chain links TRBV2 to TRBJ2-1; a possible D gene is TRBD1 (6 bases). The CDR3 length is 15 residues. Trimming cost V 2 bases and J 0 bases, with 8 bases left between them. CDR1 and CDR2 (germline): SNHLY, FYNNEI. The CDR3 coding sequence is TGTGCCAGCAGTGAAAGGGGGTTCTCCTACAATGAGCAGTTCTTC. Translating gives CASSERGFSYNEQFF.

The chain combines TRBV6-5 with TRBJ1-4; D gene uncertain. Germline V lookup: CDR1 MNHEY, CDR2 SVGAGI. Trimming cost V 7 bases and J 0 bases, with 9 bases left between them. The CDR3 sequence is 14 residues long. CDR3 loop: CASKYAATNEKLFF. CDR3 DNA sequence: TGTGCCAGCAAATACGCGGCAACTAATGAAAAACTGTTTTTT.

The chain's CDR3 is CASSPQTGVPAEAFF. The CDR3 DNA reads as TGTGCCAGCAGCCCTCAAACAGGGGTACCCGCTGAAGCTTTCTTT. The chain recombines TRBV4-2 with TRBJ1-1, with 7 bases matching TRBD1. This CDR3 has 15 residues. CDR1 is LGHNA, CDR2 YNFKEQ, per germline. The V gene end was trimmed by 4 bases and the J gene end by 6 bases; junction bases not matched to a gene: 11.

This clone was recorded many times. This rearrangement joins TRBV11-1 to TRBJ1-1; D unresolved. V was clipped by 5 bases and J by 2 bases, with 6 bases between them. CDR1 SGHAT and CDR2 FQDESV come from the germline V gene (reference sequence). The CDR3 loop spans 12 amino acids. The CDR3 nucleotides read TGTGCCAGCAGCAGGATAAACACTGAAGCTTTCTTT. This codes for CASSRINTEAFF.

The chain couples TRBV9 to TRBJ2-5, with 7 positions matching TRBD2. The CDR3 covers 15 residues. With 3 bases clipped from V and 1 base from J, the junction kept 6 bases outside the gene matches. Germline loops: CDR1 SGDLS, CDR2 YYNGEE. The CDR3 protein is CASSAAGSFQETQYF. The CDR3 region has the DNA TGTGCCAGCAGCGCAGCGGGGAGCTTCCAAGAGACCCAGTACTTC.

This clone has just a few counts. The gene calls are TRBV4-1 and TRBJ2-7, with 7 bases fitting TRBD2. V lost 4 bases to trimming and J lost 4 bases; unmatched junction nucleotides: 10. Germline CDR1 MGHRA, CDR2 YSYEKL. The CDR3 is made up of 15 amino acids. Here the CDR3 DNA reads TGCGCCAGCAGCCCCACCAACAGACTAGCTTACGAGCAGTACTTC. Residues: CASSPTNRLAYEQYF.

The rearrangement joins TRBV7-2 to TRBJ1-6; D gene ambiguous. Per germline, CDR1 SGHTA and CDR2 FQGNSA. V lost 2 bases and J 7 bases, leaving 15 bases between the germline ends. The CDR3 consists of 16 residues. CDR3 DNA: TGTGCCAGCAGCTTAAGTTTTTCACAGTTAAATTCACCCCTCCACTTT. This encodes CASSLSFSQLNSPLHF.

The rearrangement joins TRBV3-1 (or the pseudogene TRBV3-2) to TRBJ2-7, with 11 nucleotides matching TRBD2. The V segment lost 1 base and the J segment 3 bases; nucleotides outside the gene matches: 2. The CDR3 runs 15 residues. Per germline, CDR1 LGHDT and CDR2 YNNKEL (reference sequence). The CDR3: CASSQGLAGNYEQYF. DNA for the CDR3: TGTGCCAGCAGCCAAGGACTAGCGGGAAACTACGAGCAGTACTTC.

The V gene is TRBV11-3, the J gene TRBJ2-1; D remains ambiguous. Trimming stripped 4 bases from V and 9 bases from J, with 16 bases between. The CDR3 extends over 14 amino acids. Per germline, CDR1 SGHNT and CDR2 YENEEA. CDR3 coding DNA: TGTGCCAGCAGCTCCCGAACGGGCCAAAGTGAGCAGTTCTTC. Amino acids: CASSSRTGQSEQFF.

The chain recombines TRBV10-3 with TRBJ1-4; 11 bases are a match to TRBD1. CDR3 size: 14 residues. V lost 4 bases, J lost 5 bases, and 0 bases stayed unmatched. Germline V gene data show CDR1 as ENHRY and CDR2 as SYGVKD. The CDR3 DNA sequence: TGTGCCATCAGTGGGGACAGGGGGAATGAAAAACTGTTTTTT. This gives the protein CAISGDRGNEKLFF.

The V gene is TRBV5-6, the J gene TRBJ2-2; weak D call: TRBD2 (5 bases). CDR3 length: 15 amino acids. CDR1 and CDR2 (germline): SGHDT, YYEEEE. Trimming cost V 4 bases and J 0 bases, with 10 bases left between them. As DNA, the CDR3 is TGTGCCAGCAGCGCAGTGAGGGCGAACACCGGGGAGCTGTTTTTT. It encodes CASSAVRANTGELFF.

This clone was picked up a small number of times. The chain carries TRBV6-2 or TRBV6-3 and TRBJ2-4; 12 bases align to TRBD1. The CDR3 contains 16 residues. J gave up 8 bases and V 2 bases, and 7 bases lay outside the gene matches. Germline CDR1 and CDR2: MNHEY and SVGEGT. The CDR3 region has the DNA TGTGCCAGCAGTTACGTTACCGGGACAGGGGGCCACATTCAGTACTTC. Protein sequence: CASSYVTGTGGHIQYF.

The chain is built from TRBV28 and TRBJ1-2; D might be TRBD1 (5 bases). In germline, CDR1 is MDHEN, CDR2 SYDVKM. The V end lost 1 base, the J end lost 5 bases, and 5 bases lay between the germline ends. The CDR3 has 12 amino acids. The CDR3 DNA reads as TGTGCCAGCAGTTTATCAGGGTATGGCTACACCTTC. This gives the protein CASSLSGYGYTF.

The J gene is TRBJ2-3, the V gene TRBV5-4; D is ambiguous. V was trimmed by 1 base and J by 7 bases, leaving 7 bases between them. The CDR3 is 12 amino acids. Looked up from germline, CDR1 is SGHNT and CDR2 is YYREEE (reference sequence). Written as DNA, the CDR3 is TGTGCCAGCAGCTTGTGGGGTAATACGCAGTATTTT. Its protein product is CASSLWGNTQYF. Looking up the rest from reference TRBV5-4 and TRBJ2-3 gives the full variable domain: ETGVTQSPTHLIKTRGQQVTLRCSSQSGHNTVSWYQQALGQGPQFIFQYYREEENGRGNFPPRFSGLQFPNYSSELNVNALELDDSALYLCASSLWGNTQYFGPGTRLTVL.

The chain combines TRBV28 with TRBJ2-7; D gene ambiguous. This CDR3 contains 12 residues. Germline V gene data show CDR1 as MDHEN and CDR2 as SYDVKM. DNA for the CDR3: TGTGCAACGCACGGGTACTCCTACGAGCAGTACTTC. Translating it yields CATHGYSYEQYF.

The V gene is TRBV2, the J gene TRBJ1-2; D perhaps matches TRBD1 (6 bases). This CDR3 is 13 amino acids long. V lost 10 bases to trimming and J lost 8 bases, with 20 bases between them. Germline V gene lookup returns CDR1 SNHLY and CDR2 FYNNEI. CDR3 nucleotide sequence: TGTGCCAACATAAAACAGGGTTTTTTGGGCTACACCTTC. Its translation is CANIKQGFLGYTF.